The 18 T cell receptor beta chains given below trace back to one sample, sequenced in a study of Ad26.COV2.S vaccination and SARS-CoV-2 variants. The treatment denotes: roughly 18 received Ad26.COV2.S at low or high dose, single or two shots; about 5 received placebo; per-sample allocation not given. Sampling occurred on day 63 after the first vaccine or placebo injection. Repertoires were generated with immunoSEQ multiplex PCR, while TCRdb's copy carries only in-frame clones and drops some. The top ten clones hold roughly 3.1% of a sample with about 350,000 clones, 70% to 90% of them seen once. Source: peripheral blood, taken in a trial of Ad26.COV2.S vaccine versus placebo. The receptors derive from a person between 18 and 60 years old who received the Ad26.COV2.S COVID-19 vaccine or a placebo.

The chain carries TRBV5-6 and TRBJ1-5; D is unclear. CDR3 length equals 15 residues. CDR1 is SGHDT and CDR2 is YYEEEE in the germline V gene. V lost 0 bases and J lost 5, with 12 bases in between. CDR3 protein: CASSLALHGDQPQHF. The DNA for the CDR3 is TGTGCCAGCAGCTTGGCGCTACACGGAGATCAGCCCCAGCATTTT. Using reference TRBV5-6 and TRBJ1-5 for the parts outside the CDR3, the full variable domain is DAGVTQSPTHLIKTRGQQVTLRCSPKSGHDTVSWYQQALGQGPQFIFQYYEEEERQRGNFPDRFSGHQFPNYSSELNVNALLLGDSALYLCASSLALHGDQPQHFGDGTRLSIL.

The chain employs TRBV5-5 and TRBJ1-5; D remains ambiguous. Germline CDR1 is SGHKS and CDR2 is YYEKEE (reference sequence). The CDR3 consists of 16 residues. Trimming removed 0 bases from V and 0 bases from J, with 10 bases in between. The CDR3: CASSLGTVYSNQPQHF. As DNA, the CDR3 is TGTGCCAGCAGCTTGGGTACGGTCTATAGCAATCAGCCCCAGCATTTT.

The rearrangement links TRBV3-1 (or the pseudogene TRBV3-2) to TRBJ2-2; D is uncertain. CDR1 is LGHDT and CDR2 is YNNKEL in the germline V gene (reference sequence). The ends were cut back, 4 bases at V and 8 bases at J, with 11 bases in the middle. The CDR3 runs to 13 residues. In DNA form, the CDR3 reads TGTGCCAGCAGCCGAAAGGACGGAGGGGAGCTGTTTTTT. It is translated as CASSRKDGGELFF.

Notes on this clone: Other DNA variants within this sample encode the same CDR3. The chain has TRBV5-1 and TRBJ2-7, with D perhaps matching TRBD1 or TRBD2 (6 bases each). This CDR3 has 13 amino acids. The V gene lost 0 bases and the J gene lost 3 bases, with 7 bases spanning the gap. The germline V gene has CDR1 SGHRS and CDR2 YFSETQ. CDR3 region: CASSLEGGYEQYF. The CDR3 DNA reads as TGCGCCAGCAGCTTGGAGGGGGGCTACGAGCAGTACTTC.

This clone was observed a single time. The J gene is TRBJ1-1, the V gene TRBV9; tentatively, D is TRBD1 (6 bases). Trimming shortened V by 4 bases and J by 4 bases, and 11 bases separated the two germline ends. Germline V gene lookup returns CDR1 SGDLS and CDR2 YYNGEE. The CDR3 is made up of 13 amino acids. CDR3: CASSPQGSTEAFF. In nucleotides, the CDR3 is TGTGCCAGCAGCCCGCAGGGGAGCACTGAAGCTTTCTTT.

V is TRBV11-2 and J is TRBJ1-4, with unresolved D. The CDR3 covers 18 residues. Germline values: CDR1 SGHAT, CDR2 FQNNGV. The ends were cut back, 5 bases at V and 0 bases at J, with 19 bases in the middle. CDR3: CASSLFGILGATNEKLFF. The CDR3 region has the DNA TGTGCCAGCAGCCTGTTCGGGATCCTTGGGGCAACTAATGAAAAACTGTTTTTT. Drawing the rest from reference TRBV11-2 and TRBJ1-4, the complete variable domain is EAGVAQSPRYKIIEKRQSVAFWCNPISGHATLYWYQQILGQGPKLLIQFQNNGVVDDSQLPKDRFSAERLKGVDSTLKIQPAKLEDSAVYLCASSLFGILGATNEKLFFGSGTQLSVL.

V is TRBV19 and J is TRBJ2-3; unclear D gene. V was pared by 3 bases and J by 4 bases, with 11 bases between. Germline assignment: CDR1 LNHDA and CDR2 SQIVND (reference sequence). This CDR3 spans 14 amino acids. The CDR3 DNA reads TGTGCCAGTAGTATGGATTGGGCCGCAGATACGCAGTATTTT. As protein: CASSMDWAADTQYF.

The chain combines TRBV11-2 with TRBJ2-2; possible D gene TRBD2, 6 bases. This CDR3 is 14 amino acids long. Trimming shortened V by 5 bases and J by 5 bases, and 12 bases separated the two germline ends. From germline, CDR1 is SGHAT and CDR2 FQNNGV. For the CDR3, the DNA is TGTGCCAGCAGCGCGATCCTAGCGACCGGGGAGCTGTTTTTT. It encodes CASSAILATGELFF.

The chain combines TRBV19 with TRBJ1-5; perhaps TRBD1 as D (6 bases). The CDR3 runs 20 residues. Germline assignment: CDR1 LNHDA and CDR2 SQIVND (reference sequence). V lost 5 bases to trimming and J lost 0 bases, with 26 bases between them. The CDR3 here is CASSAHTGQVSGYSNQPQHF. The DNA for the CDR3 is TGTGCCAGTAGTGCCCACACAGGGCAGGTTTCGGGTTATAGCAATCAGCCCCAGCATTTT.

The chain joins TRBV19 to TRBJ2-1, with D tentatively TRBD2 (7 bases). The CDR3 length is 15 residues. CDR1 LNHDA and CDR2 SQIVND come from the germline V gene (reference sequence). The ends were cut back, 1 base at V and 5 bases at J, with 12 bases in the middle. CDR3 residues: CASSIVGGANNEQFF. As DNA, the CDR3 is TGTGCCAGTAGTATAGTTGGGGGGGCAAACAATGAGCAGTTCTTC.

V is TRBV4-1 and J is TRBJ2-2, with D maybe TRBD1 (5 bases). Trimming removed 0 bases at V and 3 bases at J, with 14 bases between. The CDR3 sequence is 17 residues long. Germline lookup yields CDR1 MGHRA and CDR2 YSYEKL. CDR3 in amino acids: CASSQDLRDSYTGELFF. CDR3 bases: TGCGCCAGCAGCCAAGATCTAAGAGACAGTTACACCGGGGAGCTGTTTTTT.

The V and J genes are TRBV5-5 and TRBJ1-1; D is ambiguous. The CDR3 consists of 14 residues. The V gene's germline CDR1 is SGHKS and CDR2 YYEKEE (reference sequence). The ends were cut back, 2 bases at V and 0 bases at J, with 8 bases in the middle. The chain's CDR3 is CASSFRKLNTEAFF. CDR3 nucleotides: TGTGCCAGCAGCTTCAGAAAACTGAACACTGAAGCTTTCTTT.

The chain recombines TRBV6-5 with TRBJ2-7; 9 positions match TRBD2. This CDR3 comprises 15 residues. Germline V gives CDR1 MNHEY, CDR2 SVGAGI. The trim removed 7 bases at V and 4 bases at J, leaving 11 bases unmatched. CDR3 DNA sequence: TGTGCCAGCACGGATCAGCGTAGCGGGAGATACGAGCAGTACTTC. Translated: CASTDQRSGRYEQYF.

CDR3: CASSQFSISGNTIYF. In nucleotides, the CDR3 is TGCGCCAGCAGCCAATTTTCGATCTCTGGAAACACCATATATTTT. The chain joins TRBV4-1 to TRBJ1-3; no clear D. Trimming left V 2 bases short and J 0 bases short, with 8 bases between. The germline gives CDR1 MGHRA, CDR2 YSYEKL. The CDR3 covers 15 residues.

The CDR3 loop reads CASSKEGANTEAFF. CDR3 nucleotide sequence: TGTGCCAGCAGCAAAGAAGGGGCGAACACTGAAGCTTTCTTT. The V gene is TRBV5-4, the J gene TRBJ1-1, with D possibly matching TRBD1 (5 bases). V gave up 4 bases and J gave up 1 base, with 11 bases separating them. CDR1 SGHNT and CDR2 YYREEE come from the germline V gene (reference sequence). This CDR3 spans 14 amino acids.

The gene calls are TRBV12-2 and TRBJ2-7; the table's D call TRBD2 went unverified against the DNA. TRBV12-2 is given as a pseudogene. The CDR3 sequence is 18 residues long. DNA of the CDR3: TGTGCAAGTCGCTTCCTCAATTGGCCGGGACTAGCGGATTACGAGCAGTACTTC. As protein: CASRFLNWPGLADYEQYF.

As for this clone: Other DNA sequences from this sample encode an identical CDR3 as well. This chain joins TRBV5-1 and TRBJ1-5; TRBD1 matches 7 bases. The CDR3 runs 14 residues. Trimming removed 0 bases from V and 5 bases from J; junction bases left unmatched: 2. Germline values: CDR1 SGHRS, CDR2 YFSETQ. CDR3 nucleotides: TGCGCCAGCAGCTTGGGGCAGGGGGATCAGCCCCAGCATTTT. Amino acid sequence: CASSLGQGDQPQHF. Combining the CDR3 with reference TRBV5-1 and TRBJ1-5 gives the whole variable domain KAGVTQTPRYLIKTRGQQVTLSCSPISGHRSVSWYQQTPGQGLQFLFEYFSETQRNKGNFPGRFSGRQFSNSRSEMNVSTLELGDSALYLCASSLGQGDQPQHFGDGTRLSIL.

V is TRBV5-1 and J is TRBJ2-5; 12 bases agree with TRBD1. Trimming cost V 4 bases and J 4 bases; bases outside gene matches: 14. The germline V gene has CDR1 SGHRS and CDR2 YFSETQ. This CDR3 is 18 amino acids long. CDR3 coding DNA: TGCGCCAGCAGCGAGGCACTTACCGGGACAGGGGGCGGAGAGACCCAGTACTTC. As protein: CASSEALTGTGGGETQYF. Full variable domain (missing parts from reference TRBV5-1 and TRBJ2-5): KAGVTQTPRYLIKTRGQQVTLSCSPISGHRSVSWYQQTPGQGLQFLFEYFSETQRNKGNFPGRFSGRQFSNSRSEMNVSTLELGDSALYLCASSEALTGTGGGETQYFGPGTRLLVL.